This entry lists 24 T cell receptor beta chains sequenced from one sample in a study of cytomegalovirus exposure and HLA in healthy donors. Assay used: immunoSEQ multiplex PCR; TCRdb lists only in-frame clones, some missing. The sample has about 130,000 clones; under 90% are singletons. Sequencing was performed on PBMCs. The receptor source for this set is a young man in good health and CMV-seronegative.

The chain has TRBV7-2 and TRBJ2-7; D is possibly TRBD1 (6 bases). V shed 3 bases and J shed 3 bases, with 12 bases lying between them. From germline, CDR1 is SGHTA and CDR2 FQGNSA. The CDR3 consists of 14 residues. CDR3 region: CASSFSGEYYEQYF. For the CDR3, the DNA is TGTGCCAGCAGCTTCTCAGGGGAGTACTACGAGCAGTACTTC. Full variable domain (outside the CDR3, taken from reference TRBV7-2 and TRBJ2-7): GAGVSQSPSNKVTEKGKDVELRCDPISGHTALYWYRQSLGQGLEFLIYFQGNSAPDKSGLPSDRFSAERTGGSVSTLTIQRTQQEDSAVYLCASSFSGEYYEQYFGPGTRLTVT.

V usage is TRBV7-2 and J usage is TRBJ2-7; TRBD1 matches 7 bases. Germline assignment: CDR1 SGHTA and CDR2 FQGNSA. J gave up 2 bases and V 1 base, and 8 bases lay outside the gene matches. The CDR3 extends over 16 amino acids. Written as DNA, the CDR3 is TGTGCCAGCAGCTTAGATGGCGGGCAGGGGGCCTACGAGCAGTACTTC. This sequence encodes CASSLDGGQGAYEQYF.

J is TRBJ2-7 and V is TRBV5-1, with 7 bases identical to TRBD1. The CDR3 length is 14 residues. Per the germline V gene, CDR1 is SGHRS and CDR2 is YFSETQ. Unmatched junction bases numbered 5, after V lost 4 bases and J lost 1 base. The CDR3 bases are TGCGCCAGCAGCCGAGGACAGGCTTCCTACGAGCAGTACTTC. Translated: CASSRGQASYEQYF.

CDR3 in amino acids: CASTDPGQGSYEQYF. The CDR3 bases are TGTGCCAGCACCGACCCGGGACAGGGGTCCTACGAGCAGTACTTC. The chain couples TRBV6-5 to TRBJ2-7, with 10 positions matching TRBD1. The V gene end was trimmed by 7 bases and the J gene end by 1 base; junction bases not matched to a gene: 7. Per the germline V gene, CDR1 is MNHEY and CDR2 is SVGAGI. This CDR3 contains 15 residues.

V and J are TRBV7-9 and TRBJ1-6; 7 bases are a match to TRBD1. V trimming: 5 bases; J trimming: 0 bases; junction bases outside the gene matches: 7. The CDR3 runs 17 residues. The germline gives CDR1 SEHNR, CDR2 FQNEAQ (reference sequence). The CDR3 spells CASSLDRLSSYNSPLHF. CDR3 in DNA: TGTGCCAGCAGCCTGGACAGGTTAAGCTCCTATAATTCACCCCTCCACTTT. Together with reference TRBV7-9 and TRBJ1-6, the CDR3 gives the full variable domain: DTGVSQNPRHKITKRGQNVTFRCDPISEHNRLYWYRQTLGQGPEFLTYFQNEAQLEKSRLLSDRFSAERPKGSFSTLEIQRTEQGDSAMYLCASSLDRLSSYNSPLHFGNGTRLTVT.

The chain is built from TRBV15 and TRBJ2-3; 9 bases fit TRBD2. The CDR3 has 15 residues. Germline V gives CDR1 LNHNV, CDR2 YYDKDF (reference sequence). V was clipped by 8 bases and J by 2 bases; unmatched bases: 8. CDR3 nucleotides: TGTGCCACCGCCACTCTAGCGGGGAACACAGATACGCAGTATTTT. It specifies CATATLAGNTDTQYF.

The chain's CDR3 is CASSAGTSLREQYF. As DNA, the CDR3 is TGTGCCAGTAGTGCCGGGACTAGCCTACGGGAGCAGTACTTC. This rearrangement joins TRBV19 to TRBJ2-7; 9 bases map to TRBD2. CDR3 length: 14 amino acids. The V and J ends lost 5 bases and 7 bases, in that order; junction bases with no gene match: 9. Germline V gene sequence: CDR1 LNHDA, CDR2 SQIVND (reference sequence).

This chain uses TRBV7-8 with TRBJ1-5; 7 bases are shared with TRBD1. Germline-derived CDR1 and CDR2 are SGHVS and FQNEAQ. This CDR3 has 17 amino acids. J gave up 3 bases and V 4 bases, and 12 bases lay outside the gene matches. The DNA for the CDR3 is TGTGCCAGCAGCTCCACGACAGGGATTAGGGTCAATCAGCCCCAGCATTTT. This gives the protein CASSSTTGIRVNQPQHF.

V gene TRBV27 combines with J gene TRBJ1-2; 8 nucleotides align to TRBD1. In germline, CDR1 is MNHEY, CDR2 SMNVEV (reference sequence). CDR3 length: 15 residues. Germline trimming cut 0 bases from V and 7 bases from J; bases unmatched to any gene: 7. The CDR3, as DNA: TGTGCCAGCAGTTTATCCGGGACAGGATTTATTGGCTACACCTTC. It translates to CASSLSGTGFIGYTF.

The V gene is TRBV6-6, the J gene TRBJ2-7; the D is unclear. V lost 10 bases, J lost 0 bases, and 13 bases lay in between. Germline V gives CDR1 MNHNY, CDR2 SVGAGI (reference sequence). The CDR3 is 13 amino acids. The CDR3 DNA is TGTGCCACACGTCAGGTCCGCTCCTACGAGCAGTACTTC. Translation: CATRQVRSYEQYF.

The rearrangement links TRBV18 to TRBJ1-3; possibly TRBD1 for D (5 bases). Per the germline V gene, CDR1 is KGHSH and CDR2 is LQKENI. V shed 1 base and J shed 4 bases, with 11 bases lying between them. CDR3 length equals 15 residues. CDR3 residues: CASSPRGTQGNTIYF. The CDR3 nucleotides are TGTGCCAGCTCACCACGAGGGACTCAGGGAAACACCATATATTTT.

The CDR3 DNA reads TGTGCCAGCAGCTTCGACTATAGCACAGATACGCAGTATTTT. Translated: CASSFDYSTDTQYF. The chain is built from TRBV5-5 and TRBJ2-3; D may be TRBD2 (5 bases). CDR3 length equals 14 residues. From germline, CDR1 is SGHKS and CDR2 YYEKEE (reference sequence). Trimming took off 2 bases at V and 0 bases at J, with 7 bases between the two ends.

This clone showed up just once. This chain connects TRBV29-1 to TRBJ1-6, with TRBD1 as a possible D gene (6 bases). CDR3 size: 12 residues. The V and J ends lost 5 bases and 12 bases respectively, with 14 bases between them. Germline V gives CDR1 SQVTM, CDR2 ANQGSEA. The CDR3 bases are TGCAGCGTTTCGACAGGTCGGGGACCCCTCCACTTT. It yields the protein CSVSTGRGPLHF.

V and J are TRBV15 and TRBJ1-6; D is possibly TRBD1 (6 bases). The V gene's germline CDR1 is LNHNV and CDR2 YYDKDF (reference sequence). The V and J ends lost 5 bases and 7 bases respectively, with 12 bases between them. The CDR3 runs 14 residues. The CDR3 here is CATSLDRLNSPLHF. The CDR3 DNA is TGTGCCACCAGCCTAGACAGGTTGAATTCACCCCTCCACTTT.

This chain links TRBV5-4 with TRBJ2-2; D is perhaps TRBD2 (6 bases). Per the germline V gene, CDR1 is SGHNT and CDR2 is YYREEE (reference sequence). Deletions cut 0 bases from V and 4 bases from J, with 10 bases between. The CDR3 consists of 15 residues. CDR3 nucleotide sequence: TGTGCCAGCAGCTTGGCGGAGGGCCTCACCGGGGAGCTGTTTTTT. Protein product: CASSLAEGLTGELFF.

The genes are TRBV2 and TRBJ1-1; the match to TRBD1 covers 7 bases. The CDR3 is 15 residues long. The germline V gene has CDR1 SNHLY and CDR2 FYNNEI. V lost 4 bases and J lost 9; bases outside the gene matches: 14. The CDR3 loop reads CASSGIGTVGGKAFF. CDR3 bases: TGTGCCAGCAGTGGGATAGGGACAGTGGGGGGCAAAGCTTTCTTT.

The rearrangement joins TRBV6-5 to TRBJ1-1; 7 bases match TRBD1. V lost 1 base, J lost 7 bases, and 3 bases stayed unmatched. This CDR3 is 13 amino acids long. Germline values: CDR1 MNHEY, CDR2 SVGAGI. DNA of the CDR3: TGTGCCAGCAGTTACTGGGCAGGGGGTGAAGCTTTCTTT. Its translation is CASSYWAGGEAFF.

This clone was picked up one time. The chain recombines TRBV6-5 with TRBJ2-1; D unclear. Germline V lookup: CDR1 MNHEY, CDR2 SVGAGI. This CDR3 is 13 amino acids long. The V and J ends lost 2 bases and 8 bases respectively, with 10 bases between them. The CDR3: CASSYARGYEQFF. The CDR3 DNA reads TGTGCCAGCAGTTACGCGAGAGGTTATGAGCAGTTCTTC.

V gene TRBV10-1 combines with J gene TRBJ2-3; D may be TRBD1 (7 bases). The germline V and J ends were trimmed by 5 bases and 3 bases, with 15 bases remaining between them. The CDR3 is made up of 15 amino acids. CDR1 and CDR2 from the germline V gene are WNHNN and SYGVQD (reference sequence). CDR3: CASSRRAGGTDTQYF. Written as DNA, the CDR3 is TGCGCCAGCAGTCGGAGGGCAGGGGGAACAGATACGCAGTATTTT.

V usage is TRBV29-1 and J usage is TRBJ2-7; maybe TRBD2 (5 bases). The CDR3 spans 12 residues. Looked up from germline, CDR1 is SQVTM and CDR2 is ANQGSEA. Trimming left V 0 bases short and J 5 bases short, with 8 bases between. In DNA, the CDR3 is TGCAGCGTTGAAGATCTCGGGAACGAGCAGTACTTC. This sequence encodes CSVEDLGNEQYF.

V usage is TRBV11-1 and J usage is TRBJ2-2; D might be TRBD1 (5 bases). Trimming shortened V by 4 bases and J by 6 bases, and 18 bases separated the two germline ends. The germline V gene has CDR1 SGHAT and CDR2 FQDESV (reference sequence). This CDR3 contains 16 residues. The CDR3 is CASSSRGRVYSGELFF. As DNA, the CDR3 is TGTGCCAGCAGCTCTAGGGGCAGGGTATATTCCGGGGAGCTGTTTTTT.

V is TRBV6-5 and J is TRBJ1-6; 10 bases align to TRBD1. The V gene end was trimmed by 4 bases and the J gene end by 8 bases; junction bases not matched to a gene: 8. CDR1 is MNHEY, CDR2 SVGAGI, per germline. There are 16 residues in the CDR3. This CDR3 is CASSSYGGQGDSPLHF. The DNA of the CDR3 is TGTGCCAGCAGTTCTTACGGCGGACAGGGGGATTCACCCCTCCACTTT.

This chain joins TRBV19 and TRBJ1-5; 7 positions agree with TRBD1. J was trimmed by 4 bases and V by 7 bases; bases with no gene match: 13. The germline V gene encodes CDR1 LNHDA and CDR2 SQIVND (reference sequence). The CDR3 extends over 16 amino acids. CDR3: CASTSRRGGKNQPQHF. The CDR3 DNA follows: TGTGCCAGTACCTCCCGGCGAGGGGGCAAGAATCAGCCCCAGCATTTT.

This chain links TRBV18 with TRBJ2-3, with 7 bases lining up with TRBD2. The CDR3 is 16 residues long. The germline gives CDR1 KGHSH, CDR2 LQKENI. After removal of 4 bases from V and 4 bases from J, the junction contained 11 bases not matched to a gene. The CDR3 region is CASSRERGRVSDTQYF. The CDR3 DNA reads as TGTGCCAGCTCACGGGAGCGGGGTCGGGTCTCAGATACGCAGTATTTT.